This entry lists 9 T cell receptor beta chains sequenced from one sample in a study of T-cell reconstitution after alpha-beta-depleted transplantation in children. Preparation of the TCRbeta library used unique molecular identifiers. TCRdb reanalysed the PCR reads using MiXCR and keeps one entry per CDR3 protein. The sample comprises about 60,000 distinct CDR3 sequences, approximately 43% of which are singletons, and nearly 98% rests with the top ten. Sequences were derived from PBMCs, mostly from graft donor cells, sampled 360 days after TCRalphabeta/CD19-depleted stem cell transplant. These receptors were collected from a male patient aged 10 to 17 who had a stem cell transplant for acute lymphoblastic leukemia, so the T cells may come from the graft donor.

This chain links TRBV29-1 with TRBJ2-2; D gene ambiguous. The germline V gene encodes CDR1 SQVTM and CDR2 ANQGSEA. The V end lost 4 bases, the J end lost 0 bases, and 12 bases lay between the germline ends. The CDR3 consists of 15 residues. For the CDR3, the DNA is TGCAGCGTTGTGCGTGGGCCATCGAACACCGGGGAGCTGTTTTTT. It yields the protein CSVVRGPSNTGELFF.

The V gene is TRBV5-6, the J gene TRBJ2-5, with D perhaps given as TRBD1 or TRBD2 (6 bases each). Germline V CDR1 and CDR2: SGHDT, YYEEEE. V was shortened by 4 bases and J by 4 bases, with 20 bases between the two germline ends. The CDR3 totals 16 residues. CDR3 sequence: CASSLAGHKEGETQYF. The CDR3 DNA is TGTGCCAGCAGCCTCGCGGGACACAAGGAGGGAGAGACCCAGTACTTC.

V and J are TRBV5-1 and TRBJ2-3; 8 bases agree with TRBD2. The CDR3 contains 16 residues. Germline CDR1 and CDR2: SGHRS and YFSETQ. Germline trimming cut 3 bases from V and 3 bases from J; bases unmatched to any gene: 9. The CDR3 region is CASSSLAGMVTDTQYF. The CDR3 DNA is TGCGCCAGCAGCTCCTTAGCGGGAATGGTGACAGATACGCAGTATTTT.

This clonotype has just a few counts. The chain links TRBV12-3 or TRBV12-4 to TRBJ2-7; D not certain. The CDR3 covers 13 residues. V was pared by 3 bases and J by 9 bases, with 15 bases between. CDR3 amino acids: CASSFSSPRWQYF. CDR3 nucleotides: TGTGCCAGCAGTTTTAGTAGTCCGCGGTGGCAGTACTTC.

V is TRBV6-1 and J is TRBJ2-7, with D unclear. The CDR3 is 14 amino acids. Germline-derived CDR1 and CDR2 are MNHNS and SASEGT. V was trimmed by 7 bases and J by 0 bases, leaving 13 bases between them. The CDR3 DNA reads TGTGCCAGCATGGTAGACCTGAGCTCCTACGAGCAGTACTTC. Translating gives CASMVDLSSYEQYF.

The chain is built from TRBV6-1 and TRBJ1-4; D is perhaps TRBD1 (5 bases). The CDR3 runs to 16 residues. Trimming left V 6 bases short and J 5 bases short, with 19 bases between. Germline lookup yields CDR1 MNHNS and CDR2 SASEGT. CDR3 nucleotides: TGTGCCAGCAGGGTCGACAGAACGGGAATCAATGAAAAACTGTTTTTT. Its translation is CASRVDRTGINEKLFF.

This clonotype was counted between two and nine times. V is TRBV11-2 and J is TRBJ2-7, with a possible D match to TRBD2 (6 bases). V was cut by 1 base and J by 5 bases, with 12 bases left in between. The length of the CDR3 is 14 residues. Germline lookup yields CDR1 SGHAT and CDR2 FQNNGV. DNA of the CDR3: TGTGCCAGCAGCTTAGTCGGGGGTCTGGACGAGCAGTACTTC. This encodes CASSLVGGLDEQYF. Full variable domain (rest looked up from reference TRBV11-2 and TRBJ2-7): EAGVAQSPRYKIIEKRQSVAFWCNPISGHATLYWYQQILGQGPKLLIQFQNNGVVDDSQLPKDRFSAERLKGVDSTLKIQPAKLEDSAVYLCASSLVGGLDEQYFGPGTRLTVT.

This clonotype was seen only a few times. The chain employs TRBV11-2 and TRBJ2-7; the D call may be TRBD1 or TRBD2 (5 bases each). The CDR3 has 13 residues. V was cut by 3 bases and J by 6 bases, with 12 bases left in between. The germline V gene has CDR1 SGHAT and CDR2 FQNNGV. In DNA, the CDR3 is TGTGCCAGCAGCTTGACGGGACGGCGCGAGCAGTACTTC. Amino acid sequence: CASSLTGRREQYF.

This sequence joins TRBV7-2 and TRBJ2-1, with no clear D. Deletions cut 3 bases from V and 16 bases from J, with 10 bases between. Germline loops: CDR1 SGHTA, CDR2 FQGNSA. The CDR3 contains 10 residues. CDR3 sequence reads: CASSLFPRFF. CDR3 nucleotide sequence: TGTGCCAGCAGCTTGTTTCCCCGATTCTTC. Full variable domain (rest looked up from reference TRBV7-2 and TRBJ2-1): GAGVSQSPSNKVTEKGKDVELRCDPISGHTALYWYRQSLGQGLEFLIYFQGNSAPDKSGLPSDRFSAERTGGSVSTLTIQRTQQEDSAVYLCASSLFPRFFGPGTRLTVL.